The sequence of this TCR beta chain was determined in a study of T cells after yellow fever vaccination. The CDR3 has 15 residues. Trimming stripped 7 bases from V and 3 bases from J, with 16 bases between. In germline, CDR1 is LGHDT, CDR2 YNNKEL (reference sequence). Of note for this clonotype: Antigen specificity is unknown.

Overall study results and limits: Post-booster repertoires contained most primary-vaccination clones again (about 95% CD4, around 88% CD8). Any FACS-sorted repertoire could hold abundant clonotypes that contaminate it from the bulk population. CD4 and CD8 compartments shared a small share of clonotypes.

TCR cDNA, made by 5'RACE template switching, carried an added universal primer site and UMIs. TCRdb re-called the 5' RACE reads with MiXCR, one entry per CDR3 protein. The repertoire consists of approximately 240,000 distinct CDR3 sequences, with 3.6% occurring once and the leading ten covering about 20%. This specimen consisted of PBMCs, obtained 15 days after the yellow fever booster vaccination. The chain combines TRBV3-1 with TRBJ1-3; D might be TRBD1 (5 bases). The receptor was isolated from a young man who received the YFV17D yellow fever vaccine. CDR3 region: CASTPGGAHGNTIYF. CDR3 bases: TGTGCCAGCACCCCCGGCGGGGCGCATGGAAACACCATATATTTT.